These T cell receptor beta chains were read from a single sample in a study of control samples from healthy donors and cancer patients. Assay: immunoSEQ multiplex PCR; the TCRdb copy retains only in-frame clones and omits some. Here the sample table reports about 190,000 clones. Sequencing was performed on blood. The receptors derive from a woman in her twenties or thirties in good health. Each CDR3 is given with its conserved first and last residue. A D gene is named only where the DNA matches it firmly.

J	V	D	CDR3	DNA
TRBJ2-1	TRBV11-2	NA	CASRRQVSYNEQFF	TGTGCCAGCAGGAGGCAGGTCTCCTACAATGAGCAGTTCTTC
TRBJ2-7	TRBV6-6	NA	CASMRDSSYEQYF	TGTGCCAGCATGAGGGATAGCTCCTACGAGCAGTACTTC
TRBJ2-7	TRBV7-2	NA	CASSFGPSEQYF	TGTGCCAGCAGCTTTGGACCTAGCGAGCAGTACTTC
TRBJ1-2	TRBV7-2	NA	CASSEDDSYGYTF	TGTGCCAGCAGCGAAGATGACAGCTATGGCTACACCTTC
TRBJ2-7	TRBV6-6	TRBD1	CASSSRDRAYEQYF	TGTGCCAGCAGTTCGAGGGACAGGGCCTACGAGCAGTACTTC
TRBJ1-1	TRBV5-6	NA	CASSLTGSGTTEAFF	TGTGCCAGCAGCCTTACAGGGAGCGGAACCACTGAAGCTTTCTTT
TRBJ1-6	TRBV25-1	NA	CASSSRIVGGGDNSPLHF	TGTGCCAGCAGTTCCCGGATAGTCGGGGGAGGGGATAATTCACCCCTCCACTTT
TRBJ1-2	TRBV12-3/TRBV12-4	NA	CASTEWGVDGYTF	TGTGCCAGCACCGAGTGGGGCGTCGATGGCTACACCTTC
TRBJ1-2	TRBV6-5	TRBD1	CASSYRDRGYGYTF	TGTGCCAGCAGTTATAGGGACAGGGGTTATGGCTACACCTTC
TRBJ1-2	TRBV28	NA	CASSFTGSYGYTF	TGTGCCAGCAGTTTCACCGGATCCTATGGCTACACCTTC